Here is one T cell receptor beta chain with its context. This clonotype was seen ten or more times. Its recognized antigen is unknown. No per-base quality is available; no much larger clone lies one base away. In the germline V gene, CDR1 corresponds to KGHSH and CDR2 to LQKENI. CDR3 length: 16 amino acids, cysteine to phenylalanine. Only the CDR3 region is kept as DNA, spanning 48 bases read in frame from base 1. V loses 3 bases at its end and J loses 8 bases; junction bases beyond the gene matches: 5. These data belong to a study of immune heterogeneity within non-small cell lung tumors (dated 2018 in TCRdb). With regard to the full study: By histology, the tumors included roughly 9 non-squamous carcinomas, a few squamous cell carcinomas and 1 tumor not otherwise specified. Neoantigen binding to each patient's HLA alleles was predicted with netMHCpan-3.0 for mutant peptides of 8 to 11 amino acids. Whole-exome sequencing, RNA-seq and TCR beta repertoire sequencing were combined for multiple spatially distinct regions from each NSCLC tumor so that intratumoral immune heterogeneity could be examined. TCR repertoire analysis included under 60 tumor loci from approximately 16 patients, whereas transcriptome data included only roughly 45 loci from 11 to 12 patients. Overall study results and their limits: For the most part, high-frequency TCR beta clonotypes differed from one individual patient to another. Within a patient, identical dominant CDR3B clonotypes were found to recur across loci, yet unique high-frequency clones were also harbored in different tumor locations. A moderate positive correlation (R 0.3 to 0.35), which was statistically significant, linked local T-cell repertoire clonality to local tumor mutational burden.

For the TCR template, genomic DNA was extracted from bulk tumor tissue, and approximately 550 ng of gDNA was amplified for each sample. During surgery, several biopsies were collected from each primary tumor and placed as far from one another as possible within the tumor mass. The study cohort was described as untreated and was composed of newly diagnosed NSCLC cases undergoing curative surgery. The donors were roughly 15 patients with newly diagnosed non-small cell lung cancer who were having surgery with curative intent. Two independent pathologists examined the resected tumor masses. Only DNA and RNA samples of high quality went on to sequencing. A multiplex PCR system amplified the TCR beta CDR3 region, with a first 10-cycle round using 32 V-gene forward and 13 J-gene reverse primers. The first PCR round was done with a QIAGEN Multiplex PCR Kit, and the primer sequences were filed in Chinese patent CN105087789A. Illumina universal primers were attached in a second round of PCR run with the Phusion High-Fidelity PCR Kit. The TCR libraries underwent paired-end sequencing with a read length of 151 bp on the Illumina HiSeq X Ten platform. The original methods were these. Reads lacking multiplex PCR primers were removed with Cutadapt, read pairs were merged with PEAR, and CDR3 regions were called with MiXCR default settings. Shannon entropy measured repertoire diversity, and clonality was calculated as one minus the Shannon entropy divided by the ln of the count of productive unique sequences. Clonotypes at a frequency of at least 0.5% were defined as dominant or high-frequency T-cell clones. TCRdb reprocessed the public reads (quality trimming at Q25 with fastp, clone calling with MiXCR) and kept in-frame beta chains. Here each entry gathers all rows of one CDR3 protein and keeps the most common genes and DNA. The V and J calls and clone size come from TCRdb's table, not from the authors' own analysis. The sample table records 9,000 to 10,000 distinct CDR3 sequences; roughly a third of these occur just once. Jointly, the top ten make up approximately 11% of the sample.

Recombination linked TRBV18 to TRBJ2-1; TRBD2 fits 15 bases in the junction. The source is a man between 60 and 70 years old with non-small cell lung cancer. Source material: lung tumor tissue. The CDR3 is CASSPDGLAGGDEQFF. The DNA sequence follows: TGTGCCAGCTCACCGGATGGACTAGCGGGAGGGGATGAGCAGTTCTTC. When the CDR3 is completed using the reference TRBV18 and TRBJ2-1 genes on either side, the full variable domain is NAGVMQNPRHLVRRRGQEARLRCSPMKGHSHVYWYRQLPEEGLKFMVYLQKENIIDESGMPKERFSAEFPKEGPSILRIQQVVRGDSAAYFCASSPDGLAGGDEQFFGPGTRLTVL.